The T cell receptor (beta chain) described here comes from a study of T cell responses to AZD1222 COVID-19 vaccine. Study as a whole: The analysis combined second doses at about 4 or about 12 weeks. Overall study results and limits: Donors, mostly white British, included more females; clonal diversity was possibly underestimated.

Sequenced by immunoSEQ multiplex PCR; TCRdb stores in-frame clones only, minus some. The table records fewer than 150,000 clones, approximately 90% of them present only once. As for this clone: The antigen remains undetermined.

The germline CDR1 and CDR2 sequences are LGHNT and FRNRAP. V shed 5 bases, J shed 2 bases, and the junction held 6 bases outside the gene matches. The CDR3 is 15 residues long. The receptor was derived from an adult in good health. This rearrangement joins TRBV12-5 to TRBJ2-3; 8 bases fit TRBD2. This sample comprised peripheral blood, obtained on day 0 of AZD1222 vaccination. In DNA, the CDR3 is TGTGCTAGTGGTCTTAGCGGGGACCCCACAGATACGCAGTATTTT. It yields the protein CASGLSGDPTDTQYF.